The clone carrying this TCR beta chain was counted between two and nine times. The antigen remains unidentified. TCRdb recomputed calls from the RACE reads with MiXCR, one row per CDR3 protein. The table shows approximately 260,000 distinct CDR3 sequences, with just under 8% occurring only once. These data come from a study of human T cells and chemical hapten exposure. Germline assignment: CDR1 SGHDT and CDR2 YYEEEE. V was cut by 2 bases and J by 6 bases, with 17 bases left in between. The length of the CDR3 is 16 residues. Whole-study findings and limits: Once DPC sensitization occurred, TCRs above 1 in 1000 frequency showed no change. Expanded TCRs were compared with controls, and the expanded TCRs formed significantly more large CDR3 similarity clusters.

The time point here: pre-sensitization, week 0. As for treatment: therapeutic diphenylcyclopropenone sensitization with weekly scalp DPC. The chain carries TRBV5-6 and TRBJ2-2, with D hard to call. Sequencing used whole blood, obtained in connection with sensitization to the hapten diphenylcyclopropenone (DPC). This sequence originates from a man between 18 and 29 years old with alopecia areata. Some clones in this sample may be carry-over from other donors' samples. Here the CDR3 DNA reads TGTGCCAGCAGCTTAGGACCGCACAACCTTGCCGGGGAGCTGTTTTTT. As protein: CASSLGPHNLAGELFF. The variable domain in full, with the rest retrieved from reference TRBV5-6 and TRBJ2-2, is DAGVTQSPTHLIKTRGQQVTLRCSPKSGHDTVSWYQQALGQGPQFIFQYYEEEERQRGNFPDRFSGHQFPNYSSELNVNALLLGDSALYLCASSLGPHNLAGELFFGEGSRLTVL.